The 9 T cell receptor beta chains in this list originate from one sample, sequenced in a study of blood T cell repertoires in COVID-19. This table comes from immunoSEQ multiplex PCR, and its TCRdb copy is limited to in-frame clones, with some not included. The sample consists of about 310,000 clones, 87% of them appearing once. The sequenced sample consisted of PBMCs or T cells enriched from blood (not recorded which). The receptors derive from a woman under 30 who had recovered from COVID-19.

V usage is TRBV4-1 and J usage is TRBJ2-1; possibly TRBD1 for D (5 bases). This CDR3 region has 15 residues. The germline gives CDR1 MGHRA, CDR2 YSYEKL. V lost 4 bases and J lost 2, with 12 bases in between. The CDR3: CASSPRQTPYNEQFF. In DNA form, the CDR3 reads TGCGCCAGCAGCCCACGACAGACTCCCTACAATGAGCAGTTCTTC.

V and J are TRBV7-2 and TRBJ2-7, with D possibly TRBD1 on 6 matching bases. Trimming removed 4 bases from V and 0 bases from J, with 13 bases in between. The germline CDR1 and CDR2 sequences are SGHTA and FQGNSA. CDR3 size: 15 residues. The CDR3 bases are TGTGCCAGCAGCTCTCCCGGACAGACCTCCTACGAGCAGTACTTC. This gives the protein CASSSPGQTSYEQYF. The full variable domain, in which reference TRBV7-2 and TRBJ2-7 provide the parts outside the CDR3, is GAGVSQSPSNKVTEKGKDVELRCDPISGHTALYWYRQSLGQGLEFLIYFQGNSAPDKSGLPSDRFSAERTGGSVSTLTIQRTQQEDSAVYLCASSSPGQTSYEQYFGPGTRLTVT.

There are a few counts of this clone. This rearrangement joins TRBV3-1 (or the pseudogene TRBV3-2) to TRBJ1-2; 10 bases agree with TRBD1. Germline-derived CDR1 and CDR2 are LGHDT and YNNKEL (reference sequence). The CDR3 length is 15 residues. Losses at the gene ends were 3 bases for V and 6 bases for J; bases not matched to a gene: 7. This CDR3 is CASSHLGGTGDGYTF. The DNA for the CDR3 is TGTGCCAGCAGCCACCTGGGTGGGACAGGGGATGGCTACACCTTC.

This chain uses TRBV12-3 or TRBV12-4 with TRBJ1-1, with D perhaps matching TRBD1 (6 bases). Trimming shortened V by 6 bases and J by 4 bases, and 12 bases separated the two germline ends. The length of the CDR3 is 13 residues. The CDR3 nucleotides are TGTGCCAGCAGCCCTACAGGGACCACTGAAGCTTTCTTT. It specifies CASSPTGTTEAFF.

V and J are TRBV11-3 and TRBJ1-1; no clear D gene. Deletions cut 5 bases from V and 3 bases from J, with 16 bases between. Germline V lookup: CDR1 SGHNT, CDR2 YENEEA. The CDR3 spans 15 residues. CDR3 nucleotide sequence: TGTGCCAGCAGCCCCGGACCGGCGAGGGACACTGAAGCTTTCTTT. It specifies CASSPGPARDTEAFF.

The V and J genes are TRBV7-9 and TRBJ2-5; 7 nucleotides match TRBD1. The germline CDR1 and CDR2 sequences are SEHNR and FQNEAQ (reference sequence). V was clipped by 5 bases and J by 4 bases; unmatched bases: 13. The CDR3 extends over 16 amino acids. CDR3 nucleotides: TGTGCCAGCAGCCCCCGCAGGGGCGCAGGGGGAGAGACCCAGTACTTC. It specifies CASSPRRGAGGETQYF.

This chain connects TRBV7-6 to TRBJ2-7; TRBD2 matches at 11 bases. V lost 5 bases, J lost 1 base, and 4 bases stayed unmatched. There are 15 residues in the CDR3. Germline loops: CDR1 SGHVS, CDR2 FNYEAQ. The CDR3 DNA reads TGTGCCAGCAGCAAGGGACTAGCGGTTTCCTACGAGCAGTACTTC. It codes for CASSKGLAVSYEQYF.

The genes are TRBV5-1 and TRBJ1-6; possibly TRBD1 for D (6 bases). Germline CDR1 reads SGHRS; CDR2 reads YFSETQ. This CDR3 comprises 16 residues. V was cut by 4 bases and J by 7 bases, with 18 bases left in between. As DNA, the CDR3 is TGCGCCAGCAGCAATGCATACGACAGGTCGAATTCACCCCTCCACTTT. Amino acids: CASSNAYDRSNSPLHF. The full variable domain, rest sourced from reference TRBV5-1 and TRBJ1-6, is KAGVTQTPRYLIKTRGQQVTLSCSPISGHRSVSWYQQTPGQGLQFLFEYFSETQRNKGNFPGRFSGRQFSNSRSEMNVSTLELGDSALYLCASSNAYDRSNSPLHFGNGTRLTVT.

The CDR3 DNA reads as TGTGCCAGCAGCTCCACGGGGGGCCTAAGCACTGAAGCTTTCTTT. This translates into CASSSTGGLSTEAFF. The chain couples TRBV7-2 to TRBJ1-1, with D perhaps matching TRBD1 (6 bases). Germline V gene data show CDR1 as SGHTA and CDR2 as FQGNSA. V was trimmed by 4 bases and J by 4 bases, leaving 16 bases between them. The CDR3 is 15 amino acids.